This T cell receptor (beta chain) was sequenced in a study of response to subunit inactivated influenza vaccine (dated by TCRdb to between 2018 and 2020). General notes on the study: Deep quantitative T cell receptor repertoire profiling was used in the study to track responses to a trivalent subunit inactivated influenza vaccine.

Library construction relied on RT-PCR. Sequencing relied on an Illumina HiSeq 2500. TCRdb reanalyzed the raw reads on its own, using fastp at Q25 for trimming and MiXCR for clone calling, and kept in-frame beta chains. Rows with a matching CDR3 protein are joined into one entry that keeps the most common DNA and genes. This sample lists about 480,000 distinct CDR3 sequences; 25% were detected once. The biggest ten clones account for 1.5% to 2% of the sample. This clonotype was recorded a few times. Its recognized antigen is unknown. The sample holds no much larger clone one base away, and base qualities are not on file. Including the terminal cysteine and phenylalanine, the CDR3 comprises 13 residues. CDR3 DNA is the only sequence kept; it has 39 bases, read in frame from the first base. CDR1 and CDR2 are read off the germline V gene as ENHRY and SYGVKD. Germline trimming amounts to 2 bases on V and 5 bases on J, with 3 as the count of junction bases outside the gene matches.

The research as a whole found: The authors suggested that each seasonal influenza vaccination may recruit only a limited number of new T cells.

Recombination joined TRBV10-3 with TRBJ2-7; TRBD1 fits 7 bases in the junction. Specimen: CD4+ T cells sorted from PBMCs, collected 5 to 6 days after vaccination. This clonotype was obtained from a man aged 45-65 years who received an inactivated influenza vaccine. Donor details come from another sample of the same person, matched by shared clones. The DNA reads as follows: TGTGCCATCAGTGAGCTAGACAGGGACGAGCAGTACTTC. Its translation reads: CAISELDRDEQYF.